This TCR beta chain was identified in a study of shared clonotypes between healthy human individuals. Across the whole study: Per donor, three plates held CD4 naive cells, three held CD4 memory, two held CD8 naive and one held CD8 memory. Study-wide results and limits: Rarefaction indicated that sorted-subset sequencing remained incomplete although depth was large.

Notes on this clone: Its matching antigen is unknown.

Assay runs were performed at deep level. The input for sorted-subset replicate PCRs was 200 to 250 ng DNA, 25,000 to 35,000 T cell genomes. Method: immunoSEQ multiplex PCR; TCRdb's copy keeps in-frame clones and lacks some. The repertoire has some 1,600,000 clones, roughly 98% of them found once; the top ten carry around 0.45%. The germline gives CDR1 SGHVS, CDR2 FNYEAQ. V lost 5 bases to trimming and J lost 4 bases, with 12 bases between them. CDR3 length equals 13 residues. The clonotype comes from a man aged 25-45 years in good health. The rearrangement links TRBV7-6 to TRBJ2-7, with a weak D call TRBD1 (5 bases). Material: naive CD4+ T cells sorted from blood. Subset: CD45RA+ positively selected. CDR3 sequence (DNA): TGTGCCAGCAGCCTCGACAGTTTGTACGAGCAGTACTTC. Translation gives CASSLDSLYEQYF.